This entry lists 29 T cell receptor beta chains sequenced from one sample in a study of T cell changes during pregnancy in multiple sclerosis. Using immunoSEQ multiplex PCR, the repertoire was profiled, and TCRdb retains in-frame clones only, with some absent. The sample carries about 79,000 clones, about nine tenths recorded once. The sequenced sample was CD4+ T cells from peripheral blood mononuclear cells, obtained in the second trimester of pregnancy. The receptor source for this set is a female donor with multiple sclerosis, enrolled in a pregnancy study.

This chain joins TRBV7-7 and TRBJ2-2, with TRBD1 as a possible D gene (7 bases). There are 15 residues in the CDR3. The germline V gene encodes CDR1 SSHAT and CDR2 FNYEAQ (reference sequence). Trimming took off 3 bases at V and 3 bases at J, with 11 bases between the two ends. CDR3 in DNA: TGTGCCAGCAGCTTGGGCAGGGGGGACACCGGGGAGCTGTTTTTT. This gives the protein CASSLGRGDTGELFF.

This clone was picked up one time. The genes are TRBV28 and TRBJ1-2; a possible D gene is TRBD1 (5 bases). From germline, CDR1 is MDHEN and CDR2 SYDVKM. The CDR3 consists of 13 residues. The ends were cut back, 6 bases at V and 5 bases at J, with 13 bases in the middle. CDR3 sequence: CASSTRGGYGYTF. CDR3 nucleotides: TGTGCCAGCAGCACCCGTGGGGGGTATGGCTACACCTTC.

This clone was counted a single time. V and J are TRBV18 and TRBJ2-7, with D tentatively TRBD1 (6 bases). CDR1 KGHSH and CDR2 LQKENI come from the germline V gene. This CDR3 comprises 15 residues. Deletions cut 3 bases from V and 2 bases from J, with 14 bases between. CDR3: CASSPLFGTPYEQYF. The CDR3 nucleotides are TGTGCCAGCTCACCCCTTTTTGGGACACCCTACGAGCAGTACTTC.

This clone was seen a handful of times. V and J are TRBV29-1 and TRBJ1-5, with D possibly being TRBD1 (5 bases). Trimming stripped 4 bases from V and 6 bases from J, with 10 bases between. Germline assignment: CDR1 SQVTM and CDR2 ANQGSEA. The CDR3 sequence is 12 residues long. CDR3 sequence: CSVGQWGQPQHF. The DNA for the CDR3 is TGCAGCGTTGGACAGTGGGGTCAGCCCCAGCATTTT.

V usage is TRBV5-4 and J usage is TRBJ2-3; D perhaps matches TRBD2 (5 bases). The ends were cut back, 0 bases at V and 6 bases at J, with 17 bases in the middle. The CDR3 extends over 16 amino acids. Germline lookup yields CDR1 SGHNT and CDR2 YYREEE (reference sequence). The CDR3: CASSLVDEGSRDTQYF. The DNA of the CDR3 is TGTGCCAGCAGCTTGGTTGATGAAGGGAGTAGGGATACGCAGTATTTT.

This chain connects TRBV5-1 to TRBJ2-7; no clear D gene. CDR3 size: 14 residues. V lost 4 bases to trimming and J lost 6 bases, with 17 bases between them. Germline assignment: CDR1 SGHRS and CDR2 YFSETQ. The CDR3 DNA sequence: TGCGCCAGCAGCCCACAACACGGGTCGGGCGAGCAGTACTTC. It specifies CASSPQHGSGEQYF.

V usage is TRBV28 and J usage is TRBJ1-3; D not resolved. V lost 4 bases and J 0 bases, leaving 13 bases between the germline ends. This CDR3 comprises 16 residues. Germline V CDR1 and CDR2: MDHEN, SYDVKM. The CDR3 is CASSSATGSSGNTIYF. The CDR3 DNA is TGTGCCAGCAGTTCGGCGACGGGGAGCTCTGGAAACACCATATATTTT.

This clone was seen only a few times. This chain uses TRBV7-9 with TRBJ1-2; 7 nucleotides align to TRBD1. CDR1 SEHNR and CDR2 FQNEAQ come from the germline V gene (reference sequence). CDR3 length: 16 amino acids. The junction had 13 bases not matched to a gene; V was cut back by 5 bases and J by 4 bases. CDR3: CASSPTTGALGYGYTF. CDR3 nucleotide sequence: TGTGCCAGCAGCCCAACAACAGGGGCGCTCGGCTATGGCTACACCTTC.

This sequence joins TRBV4-3 and TRBJ2-7, with 8 nucleotides matching TRBD2. The J segment lost 6 bases and the V segment lost 4 bases, leaving 11 bases of the junction unmatched. Per germline, CDR1 LGHNA and CDR2 YSLEER. This CDR3 spans 15 amino acids. The CDR3 nucleotides are TGCGCCAGCAGCCGACGGGGGGGACTGTTAAGCGAGCAGTACTTC. Translated: CASSRRGGLLSEQYF.

The V and J genes are TRBV27 and TRBJ2-5; 13 nucleotides match TRBD2. CDR3 length: 23 residues. Germline lookup yields CDR1 MNHEY and CDR2 SMNVEV (reference sequence). V dropped 2 bases and J dropped 5; count of bases not matched to a gene: 26. CDR3 protein: CASSLRSGRIVLAGGKGEETQYF. DNA for the CDR3: TGTGCCAGCAGTTTAAGGTCCGGCAGGATAGTACTAGCGGGGGGGAAAGGAGAGGAGACCCAGTACTTC.

The chain recombines TRBV28 with TRBJ2-3; 7 bases are shared with TRBD2. Germline trimming cut 3 bases from V and 2 bases from J; bases unmatched to any gene: 8. CDR3 size: 16 residues. CDR1 is MDHEN, CDR2 SYDVKM, per germline. CDR3 in DNA: TGTGCCAGCAGTTTCCTAGCGGAAGCCCACACAGATACGCAGTATTTT. Translating gives CASSFLAEAHTDTQYF. The full variable domain, in which reference TRBV28 and TRBJ2-3 provide the parts outside the CDR3, is DVKVTQSSRYLVKRTGEKVFLECVQDMDHENMFWYRQDPGLGLRLIYFSYDVKMKEKGDIPEGYSVSREKKERFSLILESASTNQTSMYLCASSFLAEAHTDTQYFGPGTRLTVL.

The J gene is TRBJ1-1, the V gene TRBV19; D not certain. Between the trimmed V and J ends, which lost 7 bases and 4 bases, there was a span of 13 bases. Germline assignment: CDR1 LNHDA and CDR2 SQIVND (reference sequence). The CDR3 spans 13 residues. This CDR3 reads CASKRAEGTEAFF. CDR3 nucleotides: TGTGCCAGTAAAAGGGCAGAGGGCACTGAAGCTTTCTTT.

This clone was observed a few times. V usage is TRBV19 and J usage is TRBJ1-2, with TRBD1 matching 8 bases. The CDR3 extends over 15 amino acids. The V gene end was trimmed by 6 bases and the J gene end by 4 bases; junction bases not matched to a gene: 10. Germline-derived CDR1 and CDR2 are LNHDA and SQIVND (reference sequence). The CDR3 region is CASSPDRGRRYGYTF. Written as DNA, the CDR3 is TGTGCCAGTAGCCCCGACAGGGGAAGACGCTATGGCTACACCTTC.

A few counts support this clone. The rearrangement links TRBV7-9 to TRBJ1-1; the D is unclear. The CDR3 extends over 12 amino acids. V lost 1 base and J 5 bases, leaving 5 bases between the germline ends. CDR1 is SEHNR and CDR2 is FQNEAQ in the germline V gene (reference sequence). CDR3 nucleotide sequence: TGTGCCAGCAGCTTAGGGAGTACTGAAGCTTTCTTT. This translates into CASSLGSTEAFF.

The rearrangement joins TRBV9 to TRBJ2-1, with 9 bases matching TRBD1. After removal of 4 bases from V and 5 bases from J, the junction contained 13 bases not matched to a gene. Germline V CDR1 and CDR2: SGDLS, YYNGEE. CDR3 length: 17 amino acids. In DNA form, the CDR3 reads TGTGCCAGCAGCTCCCCGAGCCGGGACAGGGTTAACAATGAGCAGTTCTTC. This gives the protein CASSSPSRDRVNNEQFF.

The V and J genes are TRBV7-9 and TRBJ2-3; 11 bases are shared with TRBD2. The germline gives CDR1 SEHNR, CDR2 FQNEAQ (reference sequence). J gave up 5 bases and V 3 bases, and 7 bases lay outside the gene matches. The CDR3 consists of 16 residues. This CDR3 reads CASSLSLAGGQDTQYF. CDR3 in DNA: TGTGCCAGCAGCTTGAGTCTAGCGGGAGGTCAAGATACGCAGTATTTT.

The chain combines TRBV7-2 with TRBJ1-1; 7 bases are shared with TRBD1. Germline V CDR1 and CDR2: SGHTA, FQGNSA. The CDR3 runs 11 residues. The V segment lost 7 bases and the J segment 10 bases; nucleotides outside the gene matches: 6. CDR3 protein: CASIADRVAFF. The CDR3 DNA reads as TGTGCCAGCATCGCCGACAGGGTAGCTTTCTTT.

In this sample, this clone turned up once. V is TRBV14 and J is TRBJ1-2; D is possibly TRBD1 (5 bases). V lost 4 bases to trimming and J lost 2 bases, with 17 bases between them. The length of the CDR3 is 16 residues. Germline loops: CDR1 SGHDN, CDR2 FVKESK. CDR3 sequence (DNA): TGTGCCAGCAGCCCCAGTTTAGGCAGGGCGAACTATGGCTACACCTTC. The encoded protein is CASSPSLGRANYGYTF.

The rearrangement joins TRBV6-6 to TRBJ2-7, with D perhaps TRBD2 (7 bases). The germline V and J ends were trimmed by 6 bases and 2 bases, with 11 bases remaining between them. This CDR3 has 13 amino acids. The germline CDR1 and CDR2 sequences are MNHNY and SVGAGI (reference sequence). The chain's CDR3 is CASSEGGAYEQYF. Written as DNA, the CDR3 is TGTGCCAGCAGCGAGGGGGGGGCCTACGAGCAGTACTTC.

The genes are TRBV18 and TRBJ1-5, with unresolved D. Per the germline V gene, CDR1 is KGHSH and CDR2 is LQKENI. V was trimmed by 2 bases and J by 3 bases, leaving 5 bases between them. The CDR3 contains 13 residues. This CDR3 reads CASSPAVNQPQHF. The DNA for the CDR3 is TGTGCCAGCTCACCAGCAGTCAATCAGCCCCAGCATTTT.

The V gene is TRBV27, the J gene TRBJ2-7; 9 bases fit TRBD1. Unmatched junction bases numbered 9, after V lost 5 bases and J lost 4 bases. Germline V gene sequence: CDR1 MNHEY, CDR2 SMNVEV (reference sequence). The CDR3 covers 15 residues. The CDR3 DNA reads TGTGCCAGCAGTCCGGCCGGGACAGGGTTATACGAGCAGTACTTC. It encodes CASSPAGTGLYEQYF.

The chain links TRBV19 to TRBJ1-3, with 11 nucleotides matching TRBD1. Germline V gene lookup returns CDR1 LNHDA and CDR2 SQIVND (reference sequence). The CDR3 contains 14 residues. V trimming: 6 bases; J trimming: 7 bases; junction bases outside the gene matches: 5. CDR3: CASRDRGLSNTIYF. The CDR3, as DNA: TGTGCCAGTAGGGACAGGGGGCTAAGTAACACCATATATTTT.

The chain links TRBV5-1 to TRBJ2-7; TRBD1 might be the D (6 bases). Germline assignment: CDR1 SGHRS and CDR2 YFSETQ. The CDR3 contains 13 residues. Deletions cut 5 bases from V and 4 bases from J, with 13 bases between. This CDR3 is CASRRQDGYEQYF. CDR3 DNA: TGCGCCAGCAGACGACAGGATGGATACGAGCAGTACTTC.

The genes are TRBV29-1 and TRBJ1-1; D gene uncertain. Germline V gives CDR1 SQVTM, CDR2 ANQGSEA. CDR3 length: 14 residues. Trimming removed 2 bases at V and 6 bases at J, with 16 bases between. As DNA, the CDR3 is TGCAGCGTTGAACGCGACTCAGATAGTGCTGAAGCTTTCTTT. Its protein product is CSVERDSDSAEAFF.

The V and J genes are TRBV12-5 and TRBJ1-5; 8 nucleotides align to TRBD1. After removal of 0 bases from V and 5 bases from J, the junction contained 9 bases not matched to a gene. CDR1 and CDR2 from the germline V gene are LGHNT and FRNRAP. The CDR3 is made up of 17 amino acids. CDR3 residues: CASGLVLSDRGHQPQHF. The CDR3 DNA sequence: TGTGCTAGTGGTTTGGTCCTCTCAGACAGGGGTCATCAGCCCCAGCATTTT.

The V gene is TRBV28, the J gene TRBJ2-4, with TRBD1 matching 9 bases. V shed 2 bases, J shed 1 base, and the junction held 6 bases outside the gene matches. The CDR3 has 17 residues. Germline-derived CDR1 and CDR2 are MDHEN and SYDVKM. The CDR3 loop is CASSLLGDRGAKNIQYF. Here the CDR3 DNA reads TGTGCCAGCAGTTTACTGGGAGACAGGGGGGCCAAAAACATTCAGTACTTC.

The table lists this clone with a count of one. V is TRBV6-1 and J is TRBJ2-1, with a tentative D call TRBD2 (7 bases). Germline loops: CDR1 MNHNS, CDR2 SASEGT. V gave up 3 bases and J gave up 8 bases, with 14 bases separating them. The length of the CDR3 is 14 residues. The CDR3 region has the DNA TGTGCCAGCAGTGACCTCGGGGGGCTGGATGAGCAGTTCTTC. Translation gives CASSDLGGLDEQFF.

The chain combines TRBV5-1 with TRBJ2-5, with D possibly TRBD2 on 5 matching bases. Trimming took off 4 bases at V and 10 bases at J, with 17 bases between the two ends. The CDR3 is made up of 13 amino acids. Germline V CDR1 and CDR2: SGHRS, YFSETQ. CDR3 nucleotide sequence: TGCGCCAGCAGCATGGGTCCTCCTCGGGGCCAGTACTTC. It yields the protein CASSMGPPRGQYF.

The chain has TRBV5-1 and TRBJ2-7; perhaps TRBD2 as D (6 bases). CDR1 is SGHRS and CDR2 is YFSETQ in the germline V gene. The CDR3 is 13 residues long. V shed 3 bases and J shed 3 bases, with 10 bases lying between them. This CDR3 is CASSSEGIYEQYF. DNA for the CDR3: TGCGCCAGCAGCTCGGAGGGGATCTACGAGCAGTACTTC.